This paragraph reports one T cell receptor (beta chain). Its target is unknown. These data originate in a study of T cell clusters in autoimmune cytopenias. Findings and limits, study-wide: Primary autoimmune cytopenia patients seemingly lacked the physiological T cell clusters found in healthy donors.

Each sample's input was roughly 230 ng genomic DNA, 40,000 or so genome equivalents. TRB was amplified by touch-down multiplex PCR, primer pools A and B combined. TCRdb re-called the multiplex PCR reads; one entry per CDR3 protein, DNA not given. Its listing shows 6,500 to 10,000 distinct CDR3 sequences. The CDR3 has 13 amino acids. This clonotype was sampled from a human donor with an autoimmune cytopenia or autoimmune hepatitis (not recorded which). The J gene is TRBJ1-1, the V gene TRBV12-3 or TRBV12-4; TCRdb's D gene call, TRBD1, goes unchecked for lack of DNA. The specimen was peripheral blood. CDR3 sequence reads: CATSWGGGTEAFF.